The source of this T cell receptor beta chain is a study of cytomegalovirus exposure and HLA in healthy donors. Whole-study findings and limits: Donor immune exposure was known only as CMV serostatus. Presence/absence results assume similar sequencing depth per donor, which may not hold. Overall, around 160 TCR beta chains were annotated as cytomegalovirus-associated.

About this clone: The antigen is unknown.

CDR3 length equals 13 residues. Germline CDR1 is SNHLY and CDR2 is FYNNEI. V was pared by 2 bases and J by 1 base, with 5 bases between. Samples came from healthy bone marrow donors. 60 Vbeta and 13 Jbeta primers were used in PCR. The assay was immunoSEQ multiplex PCR, and TCRdb's table has in-frame clones only and misses some. The top ten hold over 1% of the sample, which has 110,000 to 150,000 clones, about three quarters seen once. Sequenced: PBMCs. The genes are TRBV2 and TRBJ2-5; D might be TRBD1 (5 bases). The source is a woman aged 35 to 49 in good health and CMV-seronegative. CDR3 region: CASSEQGQETQYF. The CDR3 coding sequence is TGTGCCAGCAGTGAACAGGGCCAAGAGACCCAGTACTTC.